The 4 T cell receptor beta chains below come from one sample, sequenced in a study of blood T cell repertoires in COVID-19. Profiling relied on immunoSEQ multiplex PCR, and the TCRdb table lists in-frame clones only, not all of them. The table has roughly 260,000 clones, roughly 80% seen once. The sequencing sample was made of peripheral blood. The receptors come from a woman of 80 years or more with active or convalescent COVID-19.

This rearrangement joins TRBV5-1 to TRBJ2-5; possible D gene TRBD2, 6 bases. The CDR3 extends over 14 amino acids. Germline V gene data show CDR1 as SGHRS and CDR2 as YFSETQ. The V end lost 4 bases, the J end lost 0 bases, and 10 bases lay between the germline ends. The CDR3 is CASSDGSNQETQYF. As DNA, the CDR3 is TGCGCCAGCAGCGACGGGAGTAACCAAGAGACCCAGTACTTC.

This clone has only a few counts. The genes are TRBV11-2 and TRBJ2-2; TRBD2 agrees at 7 bases. Germline V gene data show CDR1 as SGHAT and CDR2 as FQNNGV. There are 16 residues in the CDR3. After removal of 3 bases from V and 1 base from J, the junction contained 5 bases not matched to a gene. CDR3 amino acids: CASSLSLAVNTGELFF. The CDR3 DNA follows: TGTGCCAGCAGCTTGTCTCTAGCGGTGAACACCGGGGAGCTGTTTTTT.

This chain links TRBV12-3 or TRBV12-4 with TRBJ2-4; D is unclear. The CDR3 extends over 13 amino acids. Trimming removed 3 bases from V and 1 base from J, with 4 bases in between. The CDR3, as DNA: TGTGCCAGCAGTTTGAGGGCCAAAAACATTCAGTACTTC. Its protein is CASSLRAKNIQYF.

The chain combines TRBV9 with TRBJ2-7, with 11 nucleotides matching TRBD2. Germline assignment: CDR1 SGDLS and CDR2 YYNGEE. This CDR3 contains 13 residues. With 6 bases clipped from V and 7 bases from J, the junction kept 6 bases outside the gene matches. The CDR3 loop reads CASTPGLAGEQYF. As DNA, the CDR3 is TGTGCCAGCACCCCCGGACTAGCGGGTGAGCAGTACTTC.